This is a list of T cell receptor beta chains from one sample in a study of blood T cell repertoires in COVID-19. Using immunoSEQ multiplex PCR, the repertoire was profiled, and TCRdb retains in-frame clones only, with some absent. This sample has about 180,000 clones; almost 80% occur once, and the top ten carry around a sixth. Sequencing was performed on PBMCs or T cells enriched from blood (not recorded which). The receptors were sampled from a woman aged 45-65 years who had recovered from COVID-19. The conserved cysteine and the conserved F or W are not part of the CDR3 here. Clone size is stated in some rows and not others, as once, few, many or a class when expanded.

>TRBV9|NA
ASGSGGNEQF
>TRBV5-1|NA
ASGLAGYNEQF
>TRBV27|NA
ASSAGTGVQETQY
>TRBV6-5|NA
ASSRLAELYNEQF
>TRBV9|NA
ASSVGGMGQGSGNTIY
>TRBV6-5|few
ASMGGIYNEKLF
>TRBV28|NA
ASSHFSNQPQH
>TRBV7-9|few
ASSWDSYEQY
>TRBV6-6|NA
ASRTGDQPQH
>TRBV6-6|once
ASSQPLTGGNEKLF
>TRBV28|NA
ASSQANQPQH
>TRBV15|NA
ATSRRTGRGTGELF
>TRBV18|NA
ASSPPAGGAYNEQF
>TRBV15|NA
ATSRDPGSNQPQH
>TRBV9|NA
ASSVAGTGGETQY
>TRBV2|many
ASRDNDEKLF
>TRBV28|NA
ASSLIGTGGVNGYT
>TRBV5-1|NA
ASRQGTYGYT
>TRBV19|NA
ASSLVGRGNTIY
>TRBV9|NA
ASSASGTDGYT
>TRBV5-1|NA
ASSPMGTGDTEAF
>TRBV24-1|NA
ATSDWGTGGYGYT
>TRBV27|NA
ASAGGDNEQF
>TRBV15|NA
ATSDPPQSGYNEQF
>TRBV7-3|NA
ASSYHYNPGQSNYGYT
>TRBV3-1/TRBV3-2|once
ASSQTSGSYNEQF
>TRBV6-4|NA
ASSRQGGDNEQF
>TRBV5-1|once
ASSRRADLDTDTQY
>TRBV2|NA
ASGQGYTEAF
>TRBV27|NA
ASRQTGAAF
>TRBV5-1|NA
ASRLAGAHTDTQY